Presented here are 5 T cell receptor beta chains from one specimen sequenced in a study of molecular identifiers for immune sequencing clone quantification. TCRdb reprocessed the PCR reads with MiXCR, giving one entry per CDR3 protein. The sample lists tens of thousands of distinct CDR3 sequences; approximately 17% were seen once. Source material: naive CD8+ T cells from blood, with Jurkat cell RNA spiked in. As to subset: FACS-sorted CD8+CD4-CCR7+CD45RA+ naive T cells. These receptors all come from a human donor in good health. Some libraries in this study had Jurkat cell RNA spiked in.

As concerns this clonotype: This may stem from a read error, because a much larger clone lies one nucleotide away. V and J are TRBV3-1 and TRBJ2-3, with 8 bases lining up with TRBD2. Germline V gene sequence: CDR1 LGHDT, CDR2 YNNKEL (reference sequence). J lost 1 base, V lost 8 bases, and 11 bases had no gene match. CDR3 length: 16 amino acids. CDR3 region: CASGPGLSGGTDTQYF. The CDR3 nucleotides are TGTGCCAGCGGCCCGGGGCTTAGCGGGGGCACAGATACGCAGTATTTT.

This clonotype came up many times. The chain links TRBV10-1 to TRBJ2-1, with 11 positions matching TRBD2. The CDR3 contains 15 residues. The V and J ends lost 4 bases and 2 bases, in that order; junction bases with no gene match: 1. CDR1 is WNHNN and CDR2 is SYGVQD in the germline V gene (reference sequence). The CDR3 sequence is CASSGLAGTYNEQFF. CDR3 DNA sequence: TGCGCCAGCAGTGGACTAGCGGGGACCTACAATGAGCAGTTCTTC.

The rearrangement joins TRBV27 to TRBJ2-3, with unresolved D. V gave up 2 bases and J gave up 11 bases, with 8 bases separating them. From germline, CDR1 is MNHEY and CDR2 SMNVEV (reference sequence). This CDR3 has 11 residues. CDR3 residues: CASSLGSEQYF. CDR3 nucleotides: TGTGCCAGCAGTTTAGGTTCGGAGCAGTATTTT.

This rearrangement joins TRBV9 to TRBJ2-2; no clear D. Germline CDR1 SGDLS, CDR2 YYNGEE. The CDR3 contains 14 residues. Trimming pared 0 bases from V and 1 base from J, leaving 4 bases between. CDR3 amino acids: CASSVGWNTGELFF. The CDR3 coding sequence is TGTGCCAGCAGCGTAGGCTGGAACACCGGGGAGCTGTTTTTT. Together with reference TRBV9 and TRBJ2-2, the CDR3 gives the full variable domain: DSGVTQTPKHLITATGQRVTLRCSPRSGDLSVYWYQQSLDQGLQFLIQYYNGEERAKGNILERFSAQQFPDLHSELNLSSLELGDSALYFCASSVGWNTGELFFGEGSRLTVL.

This clonotype was counted many times. This sequence joins TRBV6-5 and TRBJ2-3, with TRBD1 as a possible D gene (6 bases). CDR1 and CDR2 from the germline V gene are MNHEY and SVGAGI. This CDR3 is 15 amino acids long. Trimming took off 4 bases at V and 3 bases at J, with 14 bases between the two ends. CDR3 sequence (DNA): TGTGCCAGCAGTTCCTTATGGGGGCGAACAGATACGCAGTATTTT. Translated, it gives CASSSLWGRTDTQYF.